This T cell receptor beta chain emerged from a study of OX40 agonist ivuxolimab in advanced cancers. Across the whole study: The patients' treatment was ivuxolimab, an agonistic anti-OX40 (CD134) antibody.

The repertoire was sequenced with immunoSEQ multiplex PCR; TCRdb's copy has only in-frame clones and lacks some. The sample has about 43,000 clones, about 90% seen once. Germline CDR1 SGHRS, CDR2 YFSETQ. J gave up 1 base and V 5 bases, and 8 bases lay outside the gene matches. The CDR3 loop spans 16 amino acids. The clonotype comes from an adult with an advanced solid tumor such as melanoma, head and neck, liver or kidney cancer. The rearrangement links TRBV5-1 to TRBJ1-1; TRBD1 aligns across 10 bases. The sequencing here drew on CD4+ or CD8+ T cells sorted from blood, taken in a trial of the OX40 agonist ivuxolimab. DNA for the CDR3: TGCGCCAGCAGAACTGTCGGGGACAGGGGGAACACTGAAGCTTTCTTT. This gives the protein CASRTVGDRGNTEAFF.